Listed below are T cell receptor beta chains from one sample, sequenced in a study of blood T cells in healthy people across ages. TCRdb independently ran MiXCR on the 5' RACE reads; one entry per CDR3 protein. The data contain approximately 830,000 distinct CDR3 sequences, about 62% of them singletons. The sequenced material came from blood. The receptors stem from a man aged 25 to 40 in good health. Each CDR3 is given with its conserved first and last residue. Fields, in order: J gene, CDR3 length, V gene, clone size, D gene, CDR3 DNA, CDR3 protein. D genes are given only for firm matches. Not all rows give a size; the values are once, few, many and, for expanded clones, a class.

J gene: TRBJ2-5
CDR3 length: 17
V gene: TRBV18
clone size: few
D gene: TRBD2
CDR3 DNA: TGTGCCAGCTCACCACCTGGTAGCGGGGGCGTAGAGGAGACCCAGTACTTC
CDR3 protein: CASSPPGSGGVEETQYF

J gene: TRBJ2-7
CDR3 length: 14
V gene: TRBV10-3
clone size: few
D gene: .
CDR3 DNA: TGTGCCATCAGTGAGAAACCCGCTCCTGGCGAGCAGTACTTC
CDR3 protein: CAISEKPAPGEQYF

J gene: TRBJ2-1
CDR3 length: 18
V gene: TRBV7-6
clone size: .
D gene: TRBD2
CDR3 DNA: TGTGCCAGCAGCTTAGACGTAGACGGTAGGACTAGCGGGGCCCGGCAGTTCTTC
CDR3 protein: CASSLDVDGRTSGARQFF

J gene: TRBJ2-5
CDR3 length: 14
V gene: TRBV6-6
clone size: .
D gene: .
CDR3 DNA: TGTGCCAGCAGCCCCCCGACAGTTCAAGAGACCCAGTACTTC
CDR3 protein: CASSPPTVQETQYF

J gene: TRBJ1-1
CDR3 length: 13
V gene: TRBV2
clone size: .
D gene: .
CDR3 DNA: TGTGCCAGCAGTGAGGAGGTGAACACTGAAGCTTTCTTT
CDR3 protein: CASSEEVNTEAFF

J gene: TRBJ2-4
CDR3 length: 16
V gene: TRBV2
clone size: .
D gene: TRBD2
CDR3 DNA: TGTGCCAGCAGAGCAACTAGCGGGGGGGCAGGAAACATTCAGTACTTC
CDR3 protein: CASRATSGGAGNIQYF

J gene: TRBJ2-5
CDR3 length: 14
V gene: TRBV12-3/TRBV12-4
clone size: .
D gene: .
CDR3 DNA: TGTGCCAGCACGGCCCTTGGGATCCAAGAGACCCAGTACTTC
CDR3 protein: CASTALGIQETQYF

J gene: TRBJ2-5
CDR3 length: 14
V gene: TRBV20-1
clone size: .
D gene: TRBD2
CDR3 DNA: TGCGGTGCTAGAAGAGCGGGGAACCAAGAGACCCAGTACTTC
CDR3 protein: CGARRAGNQETQYF

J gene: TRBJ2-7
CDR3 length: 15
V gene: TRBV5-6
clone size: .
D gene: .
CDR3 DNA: TGTGCCAGCAGCTTTGGGTCCCAACCGGACTACGAGCAGTACTTC
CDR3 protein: CASSFGSQPDYEQYF

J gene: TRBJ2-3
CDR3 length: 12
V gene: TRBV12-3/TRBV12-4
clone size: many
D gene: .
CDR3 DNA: TGTGCCAGCAGTTTGAGAACAGATACGCAGTATTTT
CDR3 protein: CASSLRTDTQYF

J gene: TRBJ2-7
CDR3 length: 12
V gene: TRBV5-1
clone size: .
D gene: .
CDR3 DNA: TGCGCCAGCACCCACGGGGGCTACGAGCAGTACTTC
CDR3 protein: CASTHGGYEQYF

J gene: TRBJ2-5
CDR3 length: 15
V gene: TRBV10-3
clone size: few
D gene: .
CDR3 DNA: TGTGCCATCAGTGGCCGACAGGGAGGATTAGAGACCCAGTACTTC
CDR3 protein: CAISGRQGGLETQYF

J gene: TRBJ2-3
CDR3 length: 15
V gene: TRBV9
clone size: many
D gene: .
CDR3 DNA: TGTGCCAGCAGCGCTCAGACTATTCCCACAGATACGCAGTATTTT
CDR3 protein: CASSAQTIPTDTQYF

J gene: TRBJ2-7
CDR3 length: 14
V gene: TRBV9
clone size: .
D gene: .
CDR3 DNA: TGTGCCAGCAGCGCATCGACGAGCTCCTACGAGCAGTACTTC
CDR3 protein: CASSASTSSYEQYF

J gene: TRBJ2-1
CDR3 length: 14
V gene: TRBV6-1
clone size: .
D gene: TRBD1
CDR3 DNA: TGTGCCAGCACCAAAGACAGGGGAAGGATTGAGCAGTTCTTC
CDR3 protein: CASTKDRGRIEQFF

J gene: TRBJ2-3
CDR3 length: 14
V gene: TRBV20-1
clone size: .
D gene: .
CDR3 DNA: TGCAGTGCGGTCCGGGACTCCTACACAGATACGCAGTATTTT
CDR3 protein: CSAVRDSYTDTQYF

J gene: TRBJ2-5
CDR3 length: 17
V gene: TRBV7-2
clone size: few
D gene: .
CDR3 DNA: TGTGCCAGCAGCTTAAATACCGCATTCGTCCCGAAGGGGACCCAGTACTTC
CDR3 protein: CASSLNTAFVPKGTQYF

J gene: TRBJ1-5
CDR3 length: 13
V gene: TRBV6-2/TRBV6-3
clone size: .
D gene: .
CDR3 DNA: TGTGCCACCCTCGGGGGCCGGAATCAGCCCCAGCATTTT
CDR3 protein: CATLGGRNQPQHF

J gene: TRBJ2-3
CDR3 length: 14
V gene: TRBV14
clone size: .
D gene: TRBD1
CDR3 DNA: TGTGCCAGCAGCCAAGGAACCGGGACAGGGAATAAGTATTTT
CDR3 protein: CASSQGTGTGNKYF

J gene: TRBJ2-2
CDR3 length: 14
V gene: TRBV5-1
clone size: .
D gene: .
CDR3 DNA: TGCGCCAGCAGCTCTATCGGGGACACCGGGGAGCTGTTTTTT
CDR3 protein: CASSSIGDTGELFF

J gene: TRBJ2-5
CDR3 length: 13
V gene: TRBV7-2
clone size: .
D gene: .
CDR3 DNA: TGTGCCAGCAGCCATAGCGGATTGAGGGCCCAGTACTTC
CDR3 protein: CASSHSGLRAQYF

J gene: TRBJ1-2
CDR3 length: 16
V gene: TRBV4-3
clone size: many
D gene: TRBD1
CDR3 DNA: TGCGCCAGCAGCCAAGGGCCGGACAGGGCGAACTATGGCTACACCTTC
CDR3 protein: CASSQGPDRANYGYTF

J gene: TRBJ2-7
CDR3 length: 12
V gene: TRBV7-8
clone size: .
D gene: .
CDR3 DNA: TGTGCCAGCAGCGCACACAGAGACGAGCAGTACTTC
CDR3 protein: CASSAHRDEQYF

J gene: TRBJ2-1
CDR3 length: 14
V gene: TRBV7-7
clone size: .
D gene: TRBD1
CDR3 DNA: TGTGCCAGCAGCCCAGACAGGGACTACAATGAGCAGTTCTTC
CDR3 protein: CASSPDRDYNEQFF